These 28 T cell receptor beta chains originate from one sample sequenced in a study of blood T cell repertoires in COVID-19. Clones were read by immunoSEQ multiplex PCR, and TCRdb kept only the in-frame ones, dropping some. The table shows about 210,000 clones, with 85% occurring only once. Input material: PBMCs or T cells enriched from blood (not recorded which). The receptors were gathered from a man aged 35-49 years who had recovered from COVID-19.

The chain recombines TRBV27 with TRBJ1-4; 9 bases fit TRBD1. The trim removed 5 bases at V and 6 bases at J, leaving 10 bases unmatched. The germline V gene has CDR1 MNHEY and CDR2 SMNVEV (reference sequence). This CDR3 has 16 amino acids. CDR3 loop: CASSPYRGRRDEKLFF. The CDR3 DNA is TGTGCCAGCAGTCCCTACAGGGGGCGAAGAGATGAAAAACTGTTTTTT.

The chain recombines TRBV28 with TRBJ2-3; possibly TRBD2 for D (6 bases). The CDR3 is 15 amino acids. Germline assignment: CDR1 MDHEN and CDR2 SYDVKM. V lost 1 base and J lost 4, with 12 bases in between. CDR3 residues: CASSLSPGAADTQYF. The CDR3 DNA is TGTGCCAGCAGTTTATCTCCGGGAGCCGCAGATACGCAGTATTTT.

The rearrangement joins TRBV2 to TRBJ1-4; D gene uncertain. There are 14 residues in the CDR3. Germline CDR1 is SNHLY and CDR2 is FYNNEI. Deletions cut 8 bases from V and 8 bases from J, with 18 bases between. CDR3 region: CASRNGRGEEKLFF. CDR3 DNA: TGTGCCAGCCGCAACGGACGGGGAGAGGAAAAACTGTTTTTT.

This rearrangement joins TRBV7-8 to TRBJ1-3, with unresolved D. Germline values: CDR1 SGHVS, CDR2 FQNEAQ. The CDR3 sequence is 12 residues long. V lost 2 bases and J lost 3, with 2 bases in between. The CDR3: CASSLHGNTIYF. CDR3 nucleotides: TGTGCCAGCAGCTTACATGGAAACACCATATATTTT.

The chain has TRBV7-9 and TRBJ1-2, with D perhaps matching TRBD1 (5 bases). V lost 5 bases and J lost 0, with 13 bases in between. Germline CDR1 SEHNR, CDR2 FQNEAQ (reference sequence). The CDR3 length is 15 residues. CDR3 in DNA: TGTGCCAGCAGCGGCGACGGGGGAGCTAACTATGGCTACACCTTC. It specifies CASSGDGGANYGYTF.

This clone was detected a few times. The chain joins TRBV5-1 to TRBJ1-1, with D possibly being TRBD1 (6 bases). The CDR3 length is 15 residues. The ends were cut back, 1 base at V and 4 bases at J, with 14 bases in the middle. Per the germline V gene, CDR1 is SGHRS and CDR2 is YFSETQ. Here the CDR3 DNA reads TGCGCCAGCAGCTTGACGACAGGAACTGTCACTGAAGCTTTCTTT. This encodes CASSLTTGTVTEAFF.

The chain is built from TRBV18 and TRBJ1-5, with 9 positions matching TRBD1. The J segment lost 7 bases and the V segment lost 3 bases, leaving 7 bases of the junction unmatched. CDR3 length equals 15 residues. In germline, CDR1 is KGHSH, CDR2 LQKENI. The CDR3 sequence: CASSPGQGSVQPQHF. The CDR3 DNA reads TGTGCCAGCTCACCCGGACAGGGGTCGGTCCAGCCCCAGCATTTT.

The genes are TRBV7-2 and TRBJ2-7; possibly TRBD1 for D (5 bases). This CDR3 is built from 14 residues. V gave up 3 bases and J gave up 0 bases, with 9 bases separating them. In germline, CDR1 is SGHTA, CDR2 FQGNSA. The CDR3 reads CASSFGQGSYEQYF. For the CDR3, the DNA is TGTGCCAGCAGCTTCGGACAAGGCTCCTACGAGCAGTACTTC.

The chain joins TRBV13 to TRBJ2-5; D might be TRBD1 (6 bases). The CDR3 contains 15 residues. Trimming left V 1 base short and J 1 base short, with 10 bases between. Per the germline V gene, CDR1 is PRHDT and CDR2 is FYEKMQ (reference sequence). For the CDR3, the DNA is TGTGCCAGCAGCTTAGCGCCAGGGGTCCAAGAGACCCAGTACTTC. Its protein product is CASSLAPGVQETQYF. Combining the CDR3 with reference TRBV13 and TRBJ2-5 gives the whole variable domain AAGVIQSPRHLIKEKRETATLKCYPIPRHDTVYWYQQGPGQDPQFLISFYEKMQSDKGSIPDRFSAQQFSDYHSELNMSSLELGDSALYFCASSLAPGVQETQYFGPGTRLLVL.

The rearrangement joins TRBV6-5 to TRBJ2-5; 14 positions agree with TRBD2. V dropped 5 bases and J dropped 5; count of bases not matched to a gene: 4. The germline V gene encodes CDR1 MNHEY and CDR2 SVGAGI. This CDR3 region has 15 residues. The DNA of the CDR3 is TGTGCCAGCAGTCTAGGACTAGCGGGAGGTGAGACCCAGTACTTC. It yields the protein CASSLGLAGGETQYF.

The V gene is TRBV5-4, the J gene TRBJ1-4; D is ambiguous. V was trimmed by 3 bases and J by 2 bases, leaving 2 bases between them. This CDR3 region has 12 residues. Germline CDR1 and CDR2: SGHNT and YYREEE (reference sequence). The CDR3 bases are TGTGCCAGCAGCTCGACTAATGAAAAACTGTTTTTT. Amino acids: CASSSTNEKLFF.

The chain couples TRBV11-2 to TRBJ2-7; 7 bases line up with TRBD2. V lost 5 bases to trimming and J lost 3 bases; unmatched junction nucleotides: 7. The CDR3 covers 14 residues. Germline-derived CDR1 and CDR2 are SGHAT and FQNNGV. The CDR3 DNA reads as TGTGCCAGCAGCCCCGGCGGGGGAAACTACGAGCAGTACTTC. This gives the protein CASSPGGGNYEQYF.

In its sample, this clone was seen a few times. The chain joins TRBV27 to TRBJ1-1; D is unclear. CDR1 and CDR2 (germline): MNHEY, SMNVEV (reference sequence). The CDR3 extends over 14 amino acids. V lost 6 bases and J lost 1, with 12 bases in between. The CDR3 spells CASSQTRGNTEAFF. CDR3 DNA: TGTGCCAGCAGCCAAACCAGAGGGAACACTGAAGCTTTCTTT.

The chain combines TRBV4-1 with TRBJ1-5, with a tentative D call TRBD1 (6 bases). This CDR3 region has 14 residues. Germline-derived CDR1 and CDR2 are MGHRA and YSYEKL. Trimming pared 2 bases from V and 7 bases from J, leaving 12 bases between. The CDR3 is CASSQPGGGQPQHF. The CDR3 DNA follows: TGCGCCAGCAGCCAACCGGGGGGCGGGCAGCCCCAGCATTTT.

V is TRBV10-3 and J is TRBJ2-4; 10 bases are a match to TRBD2. This CDR3 has 13 residues. V lost 8 bases to trimming and J lost 5 bases; unmatched junction nucleotides: 3. Germline lookup yields CDR1 ENHRY and CDR2 SYGVKD. The CDR3 bases are TGTGCCATCGGGGGGACTAGCGAAAACATTCAGTACTTC. Translation gives CAIGGTSENIQYF.

This chain links TRBV11-2 with TRBJ2-3; TRBD2 matches 9 bases. This CDR3 is built from 16 residues. Germline V gene data show CDR1 as SGHAT and CDR2 as FQNNGV. The V segment lost 4 bases and the J segment 4 bases; nucleotides outside the gene matches: 9. CDR3 loop: CASSSILAGLPDTQYF. DNA of the CDR3: TGTGCCAGCAGCTCCATACTAGCGGGTCTTCCAGATACGCAGTATTTT.

The chain uses TRBV9 and TRBJ1-2; D not resolved. The CDR3 loop spans 12 amino acids. The V gene lost 3 bases and the J gene lost 7 bases, with 10 bases spanning the gap. Germline V CDR1 and CDR2: SGDLS, YYNGEE. The CDR3 nucleotides are TGTGCCAGCAGCGCCGCAGCGGGTGGCTACACCTTC. It codes for CASSAAAGGYTF.

The chain employs TRBV6-1 and TRBJ1-4; D unresolved. The germline V gene has CDR1 MNHNS and CDR2 SASEGT. The V and J ends lost 4 bases and 0 bases respectively, with 12 bases between them. The CDR3 has 16 amino acids. The chain's CDR3 is CASSVPGRPTNEKLFF. CDR3 DNA sequence: TGTGCCAGCAGTGTCCCCGGGAGACCAACTAATGAAAAACTGTTTTTT.

The rearrangement joins TRBV14 to TRBJ1-2, with D possibly matching TRBD1 (5 bases). V lost 5 bases, J lost 5 bases, and 15 bases lay in between. CDR1 is SGHDN and CDR2 is FVKESK in the germline V gene. CDR3 length: 14 amino acids. CDR3 nucleotides: TGTGCCAGCAGCAGAAGGCAGGGAGGATATGGCTACACCTTC. Amino acids: CASSRRQGGYGYTF.

The chain couples TRBV9 to TRBJ2-7; D remains ambiguous. CDR3 size: 14 residues. The germline V gene encodes CDR1 SGDLS and CDR2 YYNGEE. Deletions cut 0 bases from V and 4 bases from J, with 11 bases between. The CDR3 sequence is CASSVGQTPYEQYF. As DNA, the CDR3 is TGTGCCAGCAGCGTAGGACAAACCCCATACGAGCAGTACTTC.

The J gene is TRBJ2-5, the V gene TRBV5-6; D possibly corresponds to TRBD2 (6 bases). The length of the CDR3 is 17 residues. CDR1 is SGHDT and CDR2 is YYEEEE in the germline V gene. V was trimmed by 2 bases and J by 1 base, leaving 18 bases between them. CDR3 residues: CASSFLALSEFQETQYF. The CDR3, as DNA: TGTGCCAGCAGCTTCCTAGCGTTGTCAGAATTCCAAGAGACCCAGTACTTC.

The CDR3 coding sequence is TGTGCCAGCAGCCTCCGGACAGGGGGTACGGAGAGCTATGGCTACACCTTC. Amino acids: CASSLRTGGTESYGYTF. The chain has TRBV4-2 and TRBJ1-2; TRBD1 matches at 10 bases. The CDR3 has 17 amino acids. The V gene's germline CDR1 is LGHNA and CDR2 YNFKEQ. V lost 4 bases, J lost 4 bases, and 12 bases stayed unmatched.

This chain joins TRBV2 and TRBJ1-1; TRBD1 is a possible D gene (5 bases). The germline CDR1 and CDR2 sequences are SNHLY and FYNNEI. The germline V and J ends were trimmed by 7 bases and 2 bases, with 14 bases remaining between them. This CDR3 comprises 14 residues. CDR3 loop: CASNSHGGNTEAFF. CDR3 nucleotide sequence: TGTGCCAGCAACTCTCACGGGGGAAACACTGAAGCTTTCTTT.

The V gene is TRBV11-2, the J gene TRBJ2-1; 9 bases are a match to TRBD2. There are 16 residues in the CDR3. The V gene's germline CDR1 is SGHAT and CDR2 FQNNGV. V shed 2 bases and J 6 bases; nucleotides not matched to a gene: 8. The CDR3 region is CASSLRIAGEGNEQFF. CDR3 DNA sequence: TGTGCCAGCAGCTTAAGAATAGCGGGAGAGGGCAATGAGCAGTTCTTC.

This sequence joins TRBV6-5 and TRBJ1-3; no reliable D call. Germline assignment: CDR1 MNHEY and CDR2 SVGAGI. The CDR3 is made up of 13 amino acids. The ends were cut back, 7 bases at V and 1 base at J, with 8 bases in the middle. The CDR3 region has the DNA TGTGCCAGCACCGACAATTCTGGAAACACCATATATTTT. Translating it yields CASTDNSGNTIYF.

The V and J genes are TRBV19 and TRBJ1-5; 7 bases align to TRBD1. CDR1 and CDR2 (germline): LNHDA, SQIVND (reference sequence). The CDR3 is made up of 14 amino acids. Losses at the gene ends were 4 bases for V and 7 bases for J; bases not matched to a gene: 7. The CDR3 coding sequence is TGTGCCAGTAGTACGGCAGGGGGACGGCAGCCCCAGCATTTT. Translated: CASSTAGGRQPQHF.

This sequence joins TRBV7-3 and TRBJ2-3; D is possibly TRBD2 (5 bases). V lost 5 bases, J lost 1 base, and 19 bases lay in between. The CDR3 has 17 amino acids. In germline, CDR1 is SGHTA, CDR2 FQGTGA. CDR3 nucleotides: TGTGCCAGCAGCCCTAGAGGGCCGGTTAGTGGCACAGATACGCAGTATTTT. It codes for CASSPRGPVSGTDTQYF.

This chain links TRBV5-4 with TRBJ2-1, with TRBD2 identical over 7 bases. The CDR3 consists of 15 residues. In germline, CDR1 is SGHNT, CDR2 YYREEE (reference sequence). The ends lost 2 bases at V and 9 bases at J; junction bases unmatched: 11. The CDR3 DNA is TGTGCCAGCAGCTTAGCGGGGAGGGCCTTCAGTGAGCAGTTCTTC. Residues: CASSLAGRAFSEQFF.